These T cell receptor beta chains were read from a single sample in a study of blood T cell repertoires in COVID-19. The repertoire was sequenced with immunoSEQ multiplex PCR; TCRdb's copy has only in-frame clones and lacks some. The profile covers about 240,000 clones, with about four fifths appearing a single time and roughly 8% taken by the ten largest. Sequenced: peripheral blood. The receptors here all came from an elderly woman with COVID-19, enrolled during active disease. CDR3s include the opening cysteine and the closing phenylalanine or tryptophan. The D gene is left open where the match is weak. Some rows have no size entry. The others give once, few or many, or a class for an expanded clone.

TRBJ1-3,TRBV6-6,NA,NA,CASSYGGDSGNTIYF,TGTGCCAGCAGTTACGGGGGGGACTCTGGAAACACCATATATTTT
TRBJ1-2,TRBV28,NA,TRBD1,CASSFRDRAGYGYTF,TGTGCCAGCAGTTTTCGGGACAGGGCGGGATATGGCTACACCTTC
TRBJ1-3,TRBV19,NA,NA,CASNYGGGNTIYF,TGTGCCAGTAACTATGGAGGAGGCAACACCATATATTTT
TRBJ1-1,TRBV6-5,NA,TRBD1,CASSSQGGTEAFF,TGTGCCAGCAGTTCCCAGGGGGGTACTGAAGCTTTCTTT
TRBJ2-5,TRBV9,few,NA,CASSVGAGQQETQYF,TGTGCCAGCAGCGTAGGGGCGGGGCAACAAGAGACCCAGTACTTC
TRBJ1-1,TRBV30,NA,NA,CAWSVPGGRGLNTEAFF,TGTGCCTGGAGTGTACCGGGAGGGAGAGGATTGAACACTGAAGCTTTCTTT
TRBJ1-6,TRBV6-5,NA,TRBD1,CATPGQGISNSPLHF,TGTGCCACCCCGGGACAGGGGATAAGTAATTCACCCCTCCACTTT
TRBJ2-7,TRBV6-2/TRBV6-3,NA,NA,CASSYSGRGAEEEQYF,TGTGCCAGCAGTTACTCCGGCCGGGGGGCGGAGGAAGAGCAGTACTTC
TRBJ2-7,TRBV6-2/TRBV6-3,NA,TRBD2,CASTPGGLESSYEQYF,TGTGCCAGCACCCCTGGAGGACTAGAAAGCTCCTACGAGCAGTACTTC
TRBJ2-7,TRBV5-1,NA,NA,CASSSQSYEQYF,TGCGCCAGCAGCTCCCAGTCCTACGAGCAGTACTTC
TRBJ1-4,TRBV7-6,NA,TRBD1,CASSAGTAREKLFF,TGTGCCAGCAGCGCCGGGACAGCCCGTGAAAAACTGTTTTTT
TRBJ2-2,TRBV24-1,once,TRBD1,CATSVWGTANTGELFF,TGTGCCACCAGTGTGTGGGGGACAGCCAACACCGGGGAGCTGTTTTTT
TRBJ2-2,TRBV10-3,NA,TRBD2,CATNPGLAATGELFF,TGTGCCACTAATCCGGGACTAGCGGCTACCGGGGAGCTGTTTTTT
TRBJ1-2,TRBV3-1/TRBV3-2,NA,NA,CASSREMGAYTF,TGTGCCAGCAGCCGGGAAATGGGGGCCTACACCTTC
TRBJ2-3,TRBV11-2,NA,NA,CASSLGQSTSTDTQYF,TGTGCCAGCAGCTTAGGACAGTCAACTAGCACAGATACGCAGTATTTT
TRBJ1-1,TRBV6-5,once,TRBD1,CASGSRGRGTEAFF,TGTGCCAGCGGGTCGAGGGGGCGGGGAACTGAAGCTTTCTTT
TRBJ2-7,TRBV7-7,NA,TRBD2,CASSLGAGGYYEQYF,TGTGCTAGCAGCTTAGGAGCGGGAGGATACTACGAGCAGTACTTC
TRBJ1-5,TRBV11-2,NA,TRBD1,CASSLGDRGSPQHF,TGTGCCAGCAGCTTAGGGGACAGGGGATCGCCCCAGCATTTT
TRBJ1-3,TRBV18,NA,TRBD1,CASSSGTGEIYF,TGTGCCAGCTCATCCGGGACAGGAGAAATATATTTT
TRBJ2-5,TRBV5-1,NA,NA,CASSFTGQETQYF,TGCGCCAGCAGCTTCACCGGCCAAGAGACCCAGTACTTC
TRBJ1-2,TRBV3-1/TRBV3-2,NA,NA,CASSQGAGAIGGYTF,TGTGCCAGCAGCCAAGGGGCGGGGGCTATTGGTGGCTACACCTTC
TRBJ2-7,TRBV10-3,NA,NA,CAISPDSAYEQYF,TGTGCCATCAGCCCGGACAGCGCCTACGAGCAGTACTTC
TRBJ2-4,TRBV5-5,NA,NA,CASSLQGPAKNIQYF,TGTGCCAGCAGCTTACAGGGACCAGCCAAAAACATTCAGTACTTC
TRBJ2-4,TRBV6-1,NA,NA,CASSEEQGRKNIQYF,TGTGCCAGCAGTGAAGAGCAGGGTAGAAAAAACATTCAGTACTTC
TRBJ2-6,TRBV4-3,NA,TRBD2,CASSGGLAGGANPSGANVLTF,TGCGCCAGCAGCGGAGGTCTAGCGGGAGGTGCCAACCCCTCTGGGGCCAACGTCCTGACTTTC
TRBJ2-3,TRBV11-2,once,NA,CASSRAYTDTQYF,TGTGCCAGCAGCCGCGCATACACAGATACGCAGTATTTT
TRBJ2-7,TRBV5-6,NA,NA,CASSLDSPYEQYF,TGTGCCAGCAGCTTGGACAGTCCCTACGAGCAGTACTTC
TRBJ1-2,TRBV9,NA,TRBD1,CASSEGTGGFYNYGYTF,TGTGCCAGCAGCGAGGGGACAGGGGGCTTCTATAACTATGGCTACACCTTC
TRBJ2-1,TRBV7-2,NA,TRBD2,CASLPTSGYNEQFF,TGTGCCAGCCTACCGACTAGCGGGTACAATGAGCAGTTCTTC
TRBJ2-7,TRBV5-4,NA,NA,CASSLGGGSRLYEQYF,TGTGCCAGCAGCTTGGGAGGAGGTTCCCGATTATACGAGCAGTACTTC
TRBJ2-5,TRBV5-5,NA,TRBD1,CASKGRDRGYQETQYF,TGTGCCAGTAAAGGACGGGACAGGGGGTACCAAGAGACCCAGTACTTC
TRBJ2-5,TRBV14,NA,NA,CASSQDQGARTQYF,TGTGCCAGCAGCCAAGATCAGGGCGCTCGGACCCAGTACTTC
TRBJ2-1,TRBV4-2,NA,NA,CASREVDGAGNEQFF,TGTGCCAGCAGGGAGGTCGACGGCGCGGGTAATGAGCAGTTCTTC
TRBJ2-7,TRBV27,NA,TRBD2,CASSLVGTSSYEQYF,TGTGCCAGCAGTTTGGTTGGGACTAGCTCATACGAGCAGTACTTC
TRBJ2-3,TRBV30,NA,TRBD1,CAYGQGVDTQYF,TGTGCCTACGGACAGGGTGTAGATACGCAGTATTTT
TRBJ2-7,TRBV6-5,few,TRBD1,CASSRQGLGSYEQYF,TGTGCCAGCAGTCGACAGGGTCTGGGGTCCTACGAGCAGTACTTC
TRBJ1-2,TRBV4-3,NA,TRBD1,CASSQDTLSQGTYGYTF,TGCGCCAGCAGCCAAGATACTCTCTCACAGGGGACTTATGGCTACACCTTC
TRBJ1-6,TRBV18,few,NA,CASSEAGRGAPLHF,TGTGCCAGCTCCGAGGCGGGTCGGGGAGCACCCCTCCACTTT
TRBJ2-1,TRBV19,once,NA,CASSIGGAGGHEQFF,TGTGCCAGTAGTATCGGCGGTGCCGGAGGACATGAGCAGTTCTTC
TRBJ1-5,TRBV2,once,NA,CASSGRVGNQPQHF,TGTGCCAGCAGTGGCAGGGTAGGAAATCAGCCCCAGCATTTT
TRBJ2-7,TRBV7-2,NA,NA,CASSRSGRGRSYEQYF,TGTGCCAGCAGCCGTTCAGGGCGAGGTCGCTCCTACGAGCAGTACTTC
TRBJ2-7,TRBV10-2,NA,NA,CASGAGDYEQYF,TGCGCCAGCGGGGCAGGGGACTACGAGCAGTACTTC
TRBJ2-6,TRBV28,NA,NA,CASSYRFSGANVLTF,TGTGCCAGCAGTTACAGATTCTCTGGGGCCAACGTCCTGACTTTC
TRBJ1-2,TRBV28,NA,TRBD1,CASSIISGQTTF,TGTGCCAGCAGTATCATTTCGGGACAGACCACCTTC
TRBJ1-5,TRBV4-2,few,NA,CASSLSGGGALTNQPQHF,TGTGCCAGCAGCCTCTCGGGCGGGGGGGCCTTGACCAATCAGCCCCAGCATTTT
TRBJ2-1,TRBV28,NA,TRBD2,CASSSSGYNEQFF,TGTGCCAGCAGTTCTAGCGGGTACAATGAGCAGTTCTTC
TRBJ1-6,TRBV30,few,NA,CACPGVHSPLHF,TGTGCCTGTCCGGGTGTTCATTCACCCCTCCACTTT
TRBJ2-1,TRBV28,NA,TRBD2,CASSSPGRGGQREQFF,TGTGCCAGCAGTTCCCCCGGGCGGGGGGGACAAAGGGAGCAGTTCTTC
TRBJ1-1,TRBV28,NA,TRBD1,CASTPRGTGGYTEAFF,TGTGCCAGTACTCCTCGCGGGACAGGGGGCTACACTGAAGCTTTCTTT
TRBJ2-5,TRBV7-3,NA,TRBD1,CASSFRTGETQYF,TGTGCCAGCAGCTTCAGGACAGGGGAGACCCAGTACTTC
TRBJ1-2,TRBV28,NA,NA,CASGPGGTYGYTF,TGTGCCAGCGGCCCGGGGGGCACCTATGGCTACACCTTC
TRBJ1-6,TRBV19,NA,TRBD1,CATSDRANSPLHF,TGTGCCACCTCCGACAGGGCGAATTCACCCCTCCACTTT
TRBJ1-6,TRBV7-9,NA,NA,CASSSVVEGYPLHF,TGTGCCAGCAGCTCCGTCGTCGAGGGCTATCCCCTCCACTTT
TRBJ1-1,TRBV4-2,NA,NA,CASSPSGSVSHTEAFF,TGTGCCAGCAGCCCCTCAGGGTCCGTTTCGCACACTGAAGCTTTCTTT
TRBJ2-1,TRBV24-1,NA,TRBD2,CATSDGRVNEQFF,TGTGCCACCAGTGACGGGAGGGTCAATGAGCAGTTCTTC
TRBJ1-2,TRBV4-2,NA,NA,CASSQELFQGGNYGYTF,TGTGCCAGCAGCCAAGAATTGTTTCAGGGAGGAAACTATGGCTACACCTTC
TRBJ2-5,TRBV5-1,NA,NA,CASSSGQPPETQYF,TGCGCCAGCAGCTCTGGACAGCCCCCGGAGACCCAGTACTTC
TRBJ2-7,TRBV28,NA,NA,CASSVSSAGSYEQYF,TGTGCCAGCAGTGTGTCGTCAGCGGGCTCCTACGAGCAGTACTTC
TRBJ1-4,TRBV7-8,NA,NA,CASSSGQLQRNEKLFF,TGTGCCAGCAGCTCCGGACAACTCCAACGGAATGAAAAACTGTTTTTT
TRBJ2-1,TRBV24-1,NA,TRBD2,CATSDSRRAGPSYNEQFF,TGTGCCACCAGTGATTCTCGTAGAGCGGGGCCCTCCTACAATGAGCAGTTCTTC